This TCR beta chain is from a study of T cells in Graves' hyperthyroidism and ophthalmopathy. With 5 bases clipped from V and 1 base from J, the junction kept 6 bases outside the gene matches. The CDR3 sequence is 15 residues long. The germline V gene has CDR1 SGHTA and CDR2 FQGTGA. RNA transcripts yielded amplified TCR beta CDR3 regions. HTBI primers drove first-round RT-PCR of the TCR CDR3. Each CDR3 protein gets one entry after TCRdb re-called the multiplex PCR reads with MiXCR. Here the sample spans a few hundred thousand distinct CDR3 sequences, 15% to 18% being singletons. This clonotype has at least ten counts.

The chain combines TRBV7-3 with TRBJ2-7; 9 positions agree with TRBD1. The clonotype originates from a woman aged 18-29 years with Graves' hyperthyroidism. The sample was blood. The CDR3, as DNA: TGTGCCAGCAGCCGAGCCGGGACAGGGTCCTACGAGCAGTACTTC. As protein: CASSRAGTGSYEQYF. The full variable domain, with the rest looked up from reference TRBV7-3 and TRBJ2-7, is GAGVSQTPSNKVTEKGKYVELRCDPISGHTALYWYRQSLGQGPEFLIYFQGTGAADDSGLPNDRFFAVRPEGSVSTLKIQRTERGDSAVYLCASSRAGTGSYEQYFGPGTRLTVT.